A single sample gave rise to the 12 T cell receptor beta chains below, sequenced in a study of shared T cell receptors in the human thymus. Produced via immunoSEQ multiplex PCR; TCRdb's table is partial and in-frame only. The data hold approximately 730,000 clones, with approximately 85% observed a single time. These sequences were also reported in another study, on human thymus T cells.

The source material was thymocytes. The source of these receptors is a girl in the first two years of life with a congenital heart defect.

This chain joins TRBV6-6 and TRBJ1-2; possibly TRBD1 for D (5 bases). Germline assignment: CDR1 MNHNY and CDR2 SVGAGI (reference sequence). This CDR3 is 12 amino acids long. The germline V and J ends were trimmed by 7 bases and 8 bases, with 14 bases remaining between them. The CDR3 is CASTDDSSGYTF. In DNA, the CDR3 is TGTGCCAGCACCGATGACAGCTCAGGCTACACCTTC.

V usage is TRBV7-9 and J usage is TRBJ2-2; D is possibly TRBD2 (6 bases). V was pared by 5 bases and J by 6 bases, with 10 bases between. This CDR3 contains 13 residues. The germline CDR1 and CDR2 sequences are SEHNR and FQNEAQ (reference sequence). The CDR3 reads CASSAREPGELFF. DNA of the CDR3: TGTGCCAGCAGCGCGCGGGAACCCGGGGAGCTGTTTTTT. Full variable domain (rest looked up from reference TRBV7-9 and TRBJ2-2): DTGVSQNPRHKITKRGQNVTFRCDPISEHNRLYWYRQTLGQGPEFLTYFQNEAQLEKSRLLSDRFSAERPKGSFSTLEIQRTEQGDSAMYLCASSAREPGELFFGEGSRLTVL.

V gene TRBV11-2 combines with J gene TRBJ2-1; the match to TRBD1 covers 8 bases. This CDR3 has 15 amino acids. J gave up 5 bases and V 3 bases, and 6 bases lay outside the gene matches. The germline V gene encodes CDR1 SGHAT and CDR2 FQNNGV. The CDR3 loop reads CASSLPWTGNNEQFF. Written as DNA, the CDR3 is TGTGCCAGCAGCTTGCCTTGGACAGGGAACAATGAGCAGTTCTTC.

The gene calls are TRBV4-1 and TRBJ2-1; 9 bases agree with TRBD1. The V and J ends lost 1 base and 7 bases, in that order; junction bases with no gene match: 11. The CDR3 is 17 residues long. Germline V lookup: CDR1 MGHRA, CDR2 YSYEKL. CDR3 in DNA: TGCGCCAGCAGCCAAGCCAGCGGGACAGGGAGTGATAATGAGCAGTTCTTC. This gives the protein CASSQASGTGSDNEQFF.

V is TRBV27 and J is TRBJ1-1; no clear D gene. This CDR3 is built from 16 residues. Germline V gene lookup returns CDR1 MNHEY and CDR2 SMNVEV (reference sequence). V lost 8 bases, J lost 1 base, and 20 bases lay in between. CDR3 sequence: CASGPAGRSPNTEAFF. The DNA of the CDR3 is TGTGCCAGCGGGCCTGCGGGGAGGAGCCCGAACACTGAAGCTTTCTTT.

The V and J genes are TRBV5-1 and TRBJ2-6; a weak D match, TRBD2 (5 bases). Trimming took off 4 bases at V and 0 bases at J, with 8 bases between the two ends. Germline-derived CDR1 and CDR2 are SGHRS and YFSETQ. The CDR3 contains 15 residues. The CDR3 loop reads CASSVRGSGANVLTF. As DNA, the CDR3 is TGCGCCAGCAGCGTCCGGGGCTCTGGGGCCAACGTCCTGACTTTC.

This clone was observed a single time. The CDR3 region is CASSRNRVNTEAFF. In DNA, the CDR3 is TGCGCCAGCAGCCGAAACCGGGTTAACACTGAAGCTTTCTTT. V gene TRBV4-3 combines with J gene TRBJ1-1; D is uncertain. Trimming left V 4 bases short and J 2 bases short, with 11 bases between. CDR3 size: 14 residues. CDR1 and CDR2 (germline): LGHNA, YSLEER.

This chain uses TRBV6-4 with TRBJ2-3; the D gene is possibly TRBD2 (6 bases). In germline, CDR1 is MRHNA, CDR2 SNTAGT. The germline V and J ends were trimmed by 8 bases and 1 base, with 22 bases remaining between them. This CDR3 spans 17 amino acids. The CDR3 DNA is TGTGCCAGCTTGATTTCTCGGGGGTGCCTTGGCACAGATACGCAGTATTTT. Its translation is CASLISRGCLGTDTQYF.

V is TRBV6-1 and J is TRBJ1-4, with a tentative D call TRBD1 (5 bases). V lost 8 bases to trimming and J lost 8 bases, with 15 bases between them. The length of the CDR3 is 13 residues. Germline V gives CDR1 MNHNS, CDR2 SASEGT. The CDR3 region has the DNA TGTGCCAGCGGGAGGGGTGAGGAGGAAAAACTGTTTTTT. This gives the protein CASGRGEEEKLFF.

The V and J genes are TRBV9 and TRBJ1-2; perhaps TRBD1 as D (6 bases). The CDR3 consists of 13 residues. Trimming stripped 4 bases from V and 8 bases from J, with 15 bases between. Per the germline V gene, CDR1 is SGDLS and CDR2 is YYNGEE. The CDR3 sequence: CASSPPHQGGYTF. The DNA of the CDR3 is TGTGCCAGCAGCCCGCCCCACCAGGGGGGCTACACCTTC.

V is TRBV6-1 and J is TRBJ1-1, with a weak D call TRBD1 (5 bases). V lost 4 bases to trimming and J lost 1 base, with 10 bases between them. Germline assignment: CDR1 MNHNS and CDR2 SASEGT. CDR3 length: 14 amino acids. This chain's CDR3 is CASSGGHGNTEAFF. In DNA form, the CDR3 reads TGTGCCAGCAGTGGGGGCCACGGGAACACTGAAGCTTTCTTT.

In nucleotides, the CDR3 is TGTGCCAGCAGTGAAGAAGAGGAGTGCACAGATACGCAGTATTTT. This translates into CASSEEEECTDTQYF. The chain recombines TRBV6-1 with TRBJ2-3; D unresolved. The V end was cut by 1 base, the J end by 1 base, with 9 bases between. The CDR3 runs to 15 residues. Per the germline V gene, CDR1 is MNHNS and CDR2 is SASEGT.